This TCR beta chain was sequenced during a study of T cells in Graves' hyperthyroidism and ophthalmopathy. Study-wide results and caveats: Ophthalmopathy was predicted by the model a median of roughly 6.7 months ahead of onset. Most clonotypes that expanded in the thyroid above 0.001 also showed up in blood.

This clonotype has a count of ten or more. Its antigen is not known. V gave up 4 bases and J gave up 0 bases; unmatched junction bases: 6. This CDR3 has 15 residues. The germline V gene has CDR1 SGHRS and CDR2 YFSETQ. Amplification targeted TCR beta CDR3 regions from RNA transcripts. During a first-round RT-PCR of the TCR CDR3, the HTBI primer set was used. MiXCR, run by TCRdb on the multiplex PCR reads, gives a single entry per CDR3 protein. The sample shows about 740,000 distinct CDR3 sequences, approximately 14% of them seen only once. The diagnostic basis comprised clinical symptoms, serum thyroxine and TRAb, thyroid ultrasound and orbital computed tomography.

The sequence was collected from a woman between 18 and 30 years old with Graves' hyperthyroidism. The chain recombines TRBV5-1 with TRBJ1-1; TRBD1 matches 7 bases. The sequenced sample consisted of blood. CDR3 sequence: CASSPVTGLNTEAFF. Written as DNA, the CDR3 is TGCGCCAGCAGCCCGGTGACAGGGTTGAACACTGAAGCTTTCTTT. Complete variable domain (other parts from reference TRBV5-1 and TRBJ1-1): KAGVTQTPRYLIKTRGQQVTLSCSPISGHRSVSWYQQTPGQGLQFLFEYFSETQRNKGNFPGRFSGRQFSNSRSEMNVSTLELGDSALYLCASSPVTGLNTEAFFGQGTRLTVV.